This record concerns one TCR beta chain sequence. Its antigen is as yet unknown. Lacking the conserved final phenylalanine or tryptophan, this CDR3 likely reflects a read error. The sample comes from a study of response to subunit inactivated influenza vaccine. Findings and caveats of the study: A suggestion made by the authors is that each seasonal influenza vaccination recruits few new T cells.

V lost 5 bases and J 5 bases, leaving 12 bases between the germline ends. This CDR3 is 13 amino acids long. TCRdb used MiXCR to reprocess the RT-PCR reads, holding one entry per CDR3 protein. The sample yields more than 700,000 distinct CDR3 sequences, approximately 22% seen once. The material was PBMCs from blood, obtained about 5 days after vaccination. This clonotype was obtained from a man aged 45-60 years who received an inactivated influenza vaccine. This chain uses TRBV12-3 or TRBV12-4 with TRBJ2-5; no reliable D call. The CDR3 region has the DNA TGTGCCAGCAGTCCGTCCCGTCTGGAGACCCAGTACTTG. This translates into CASSPSRLETQYL.